This T cell receptor beta chain was found in a study of blood T cells in healthy people across ages. This clonotype was seen only a few times. No antigen is known for it. A J-beta primer mix and a sample-barcoded 5' primer were used in a second PCR of roughly 6 to 11 cycles. TCRdb re-analysed the 5' RACE reads in MiXCR, keeping a single row per CDR3 protein. The sample lists about 840,000 distinct CDR3 sequences, around 29% seen once, with approximately 10% in the top ten. Trimming removed 5 bases from V and 0 bases from J; junction bases left unmatched: 12. CDR1 LGHNA and CDR2 YSLEER come from the germline V gene. This CDR3 has 17 residues. Findings of the study overall: There was a strong correlation between TCR beta diversity and naive T cell percentage.

This sample was shared with a second study, whose subject was T cells of mothers and their children.

This receptor was identified in a woman between 35 and 50 years old in good health. The chain joins TRBV4-3 to TRBJ1-1, with 7 bases identical to TRBD1. Material for sequencing was blood. CDR3 sequence (DNA): TGCGCCAGCAGCATGCAGGGGGTCGGGACAATGAACACTGAAGCTTTCTTT. Its protein product is CASSMQGVGTMNTEAFF.